The clone carrying this T cell receptor (beta chain) was counted many times. Arm-PCR of CDR3 regions with iRepertoire HTBI primers generated TCR beta libraries. MiXCR, run by TCRdb on the multiplex PCR reads, gives a single entry per CDR3 protein. The table lists hundreds of thousands of distinct CDR3 sequences, about 16% of them singletons, with 20% to 30% in the top ten. Indicated time point: newly diagnosed GD, antithyroid drugs for less than 3 months. The TCR library was prepared using RNA isolated from PBMCs. These data originate in a study of regulatory T cells in long-lasting Graves disease. This CDR3 has 14 amino acids. The ends were cut back, 6 bases at V and 0 bases at J, with 9 bases in the middle. The same data also contributed to another study, on T cells in Graves' hyperthyroidism and ophthalmopathy.

The chain combines TRBV12-3 or TRBV12-4 with TRBJ1-3, with D maybe TRBD1 (5 bases). This specimen consisted of peripheral blood mononuclear cells (PBMCs), obtained at new diagnosis, from a patient treated with antithyroid drugs. The source of this sequence is a woman aged 35-65 years with Graves disease. The CDR3 protein is CASRTEGSGNTIYF. DNA for the CDR3: TGTGCCAGCAGGACAGAGGGCTCTGGAAACACCATATATTTT.